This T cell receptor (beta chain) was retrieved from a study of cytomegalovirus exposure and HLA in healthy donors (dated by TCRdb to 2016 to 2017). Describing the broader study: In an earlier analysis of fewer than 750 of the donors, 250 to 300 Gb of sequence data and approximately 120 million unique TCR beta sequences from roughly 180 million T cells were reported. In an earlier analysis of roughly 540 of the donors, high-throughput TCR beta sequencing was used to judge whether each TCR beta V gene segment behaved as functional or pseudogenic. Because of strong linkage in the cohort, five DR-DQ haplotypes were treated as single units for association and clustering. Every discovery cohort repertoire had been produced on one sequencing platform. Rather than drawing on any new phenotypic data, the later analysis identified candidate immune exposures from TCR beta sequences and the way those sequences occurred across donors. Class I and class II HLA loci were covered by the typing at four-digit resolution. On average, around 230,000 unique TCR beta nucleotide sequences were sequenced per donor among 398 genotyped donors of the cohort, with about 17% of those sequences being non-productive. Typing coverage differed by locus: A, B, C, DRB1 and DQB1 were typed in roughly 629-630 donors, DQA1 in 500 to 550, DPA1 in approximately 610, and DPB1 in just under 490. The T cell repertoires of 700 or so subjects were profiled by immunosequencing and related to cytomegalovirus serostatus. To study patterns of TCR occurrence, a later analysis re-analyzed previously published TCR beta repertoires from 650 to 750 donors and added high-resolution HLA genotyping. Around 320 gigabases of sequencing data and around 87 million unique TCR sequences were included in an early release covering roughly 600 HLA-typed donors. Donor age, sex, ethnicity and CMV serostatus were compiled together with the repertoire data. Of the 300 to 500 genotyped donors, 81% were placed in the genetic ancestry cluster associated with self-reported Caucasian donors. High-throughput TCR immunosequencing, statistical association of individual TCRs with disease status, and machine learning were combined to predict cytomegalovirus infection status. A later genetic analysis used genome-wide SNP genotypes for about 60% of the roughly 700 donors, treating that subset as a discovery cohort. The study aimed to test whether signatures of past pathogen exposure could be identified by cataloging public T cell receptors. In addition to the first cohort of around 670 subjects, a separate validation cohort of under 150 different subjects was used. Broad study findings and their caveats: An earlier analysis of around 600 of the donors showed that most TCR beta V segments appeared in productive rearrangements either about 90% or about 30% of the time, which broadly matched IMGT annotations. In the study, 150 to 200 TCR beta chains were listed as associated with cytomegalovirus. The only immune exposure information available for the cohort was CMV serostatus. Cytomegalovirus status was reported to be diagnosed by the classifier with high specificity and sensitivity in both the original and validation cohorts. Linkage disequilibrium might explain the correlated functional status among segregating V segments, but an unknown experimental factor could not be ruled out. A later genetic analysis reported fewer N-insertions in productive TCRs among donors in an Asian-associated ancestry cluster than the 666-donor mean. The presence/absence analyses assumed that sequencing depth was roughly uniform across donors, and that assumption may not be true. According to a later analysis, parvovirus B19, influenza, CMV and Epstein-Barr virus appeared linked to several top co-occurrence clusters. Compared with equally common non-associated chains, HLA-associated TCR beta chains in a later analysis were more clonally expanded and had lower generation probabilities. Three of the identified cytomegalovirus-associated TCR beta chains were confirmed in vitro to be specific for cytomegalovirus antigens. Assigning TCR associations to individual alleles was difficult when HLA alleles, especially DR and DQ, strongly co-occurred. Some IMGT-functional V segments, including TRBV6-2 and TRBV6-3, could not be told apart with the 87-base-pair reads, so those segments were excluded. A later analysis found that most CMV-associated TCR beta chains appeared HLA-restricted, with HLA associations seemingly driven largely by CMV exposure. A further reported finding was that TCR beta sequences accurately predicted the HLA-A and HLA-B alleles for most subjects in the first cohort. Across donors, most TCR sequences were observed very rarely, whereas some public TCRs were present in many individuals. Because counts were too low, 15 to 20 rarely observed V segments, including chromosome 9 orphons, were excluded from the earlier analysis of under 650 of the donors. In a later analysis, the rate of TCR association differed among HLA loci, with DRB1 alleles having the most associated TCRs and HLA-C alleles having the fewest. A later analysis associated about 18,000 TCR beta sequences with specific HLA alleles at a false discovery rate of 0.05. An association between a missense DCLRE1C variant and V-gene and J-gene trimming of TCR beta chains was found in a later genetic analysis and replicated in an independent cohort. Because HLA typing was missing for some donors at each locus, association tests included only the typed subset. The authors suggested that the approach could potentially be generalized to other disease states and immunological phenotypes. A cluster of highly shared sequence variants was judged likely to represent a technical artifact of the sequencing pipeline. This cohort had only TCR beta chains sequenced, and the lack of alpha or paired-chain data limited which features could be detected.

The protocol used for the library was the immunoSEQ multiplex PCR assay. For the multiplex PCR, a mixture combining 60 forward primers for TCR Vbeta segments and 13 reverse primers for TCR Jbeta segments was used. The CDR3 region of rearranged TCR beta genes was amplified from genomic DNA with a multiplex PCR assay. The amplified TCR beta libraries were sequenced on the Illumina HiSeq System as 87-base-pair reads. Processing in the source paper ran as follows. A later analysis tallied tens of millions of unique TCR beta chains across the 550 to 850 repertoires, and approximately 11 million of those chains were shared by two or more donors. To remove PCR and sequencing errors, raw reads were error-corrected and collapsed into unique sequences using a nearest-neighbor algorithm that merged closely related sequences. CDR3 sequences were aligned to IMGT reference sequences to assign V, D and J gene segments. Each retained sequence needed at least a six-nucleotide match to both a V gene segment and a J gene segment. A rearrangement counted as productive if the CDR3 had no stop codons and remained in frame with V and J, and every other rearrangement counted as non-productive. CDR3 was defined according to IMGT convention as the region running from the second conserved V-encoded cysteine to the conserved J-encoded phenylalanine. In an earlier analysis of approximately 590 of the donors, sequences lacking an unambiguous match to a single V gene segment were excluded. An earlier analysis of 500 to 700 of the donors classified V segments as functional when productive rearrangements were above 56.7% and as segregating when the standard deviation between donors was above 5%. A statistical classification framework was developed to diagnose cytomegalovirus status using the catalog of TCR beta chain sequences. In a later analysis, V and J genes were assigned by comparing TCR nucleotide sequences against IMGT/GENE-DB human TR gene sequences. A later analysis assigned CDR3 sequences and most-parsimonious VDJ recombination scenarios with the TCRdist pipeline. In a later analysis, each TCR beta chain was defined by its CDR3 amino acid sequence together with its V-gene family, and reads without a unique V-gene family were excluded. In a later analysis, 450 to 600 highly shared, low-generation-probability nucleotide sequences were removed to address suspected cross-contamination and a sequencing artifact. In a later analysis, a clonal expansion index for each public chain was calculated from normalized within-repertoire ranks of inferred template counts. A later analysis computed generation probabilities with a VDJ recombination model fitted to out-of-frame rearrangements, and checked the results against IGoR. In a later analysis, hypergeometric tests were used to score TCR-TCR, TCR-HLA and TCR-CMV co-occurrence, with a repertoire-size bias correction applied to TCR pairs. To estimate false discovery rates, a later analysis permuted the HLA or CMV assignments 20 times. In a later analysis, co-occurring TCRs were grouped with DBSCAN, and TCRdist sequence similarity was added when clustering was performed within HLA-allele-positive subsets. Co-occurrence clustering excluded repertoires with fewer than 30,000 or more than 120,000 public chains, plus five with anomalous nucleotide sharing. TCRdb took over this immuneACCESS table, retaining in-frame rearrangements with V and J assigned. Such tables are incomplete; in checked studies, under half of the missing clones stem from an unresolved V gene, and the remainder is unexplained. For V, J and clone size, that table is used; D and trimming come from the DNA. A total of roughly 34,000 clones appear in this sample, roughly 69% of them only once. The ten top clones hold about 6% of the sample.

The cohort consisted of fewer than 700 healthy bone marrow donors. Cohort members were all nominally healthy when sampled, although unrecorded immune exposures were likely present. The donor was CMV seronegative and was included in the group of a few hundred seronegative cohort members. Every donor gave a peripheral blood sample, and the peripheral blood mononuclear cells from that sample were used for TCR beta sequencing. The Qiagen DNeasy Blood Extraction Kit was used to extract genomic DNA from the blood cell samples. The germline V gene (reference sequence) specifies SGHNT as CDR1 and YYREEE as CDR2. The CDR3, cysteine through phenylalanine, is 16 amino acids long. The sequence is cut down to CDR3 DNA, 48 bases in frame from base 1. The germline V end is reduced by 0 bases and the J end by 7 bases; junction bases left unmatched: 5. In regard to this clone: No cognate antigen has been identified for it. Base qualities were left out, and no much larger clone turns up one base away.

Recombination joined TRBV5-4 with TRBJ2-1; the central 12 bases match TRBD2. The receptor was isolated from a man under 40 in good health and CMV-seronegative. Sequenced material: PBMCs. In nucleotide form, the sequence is TGTGCCAGCAGCTTGGGGGCTAGCGGGAGGGCAAATGAGCAGTTCTTC. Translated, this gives CASSLGASGRANEQFF.